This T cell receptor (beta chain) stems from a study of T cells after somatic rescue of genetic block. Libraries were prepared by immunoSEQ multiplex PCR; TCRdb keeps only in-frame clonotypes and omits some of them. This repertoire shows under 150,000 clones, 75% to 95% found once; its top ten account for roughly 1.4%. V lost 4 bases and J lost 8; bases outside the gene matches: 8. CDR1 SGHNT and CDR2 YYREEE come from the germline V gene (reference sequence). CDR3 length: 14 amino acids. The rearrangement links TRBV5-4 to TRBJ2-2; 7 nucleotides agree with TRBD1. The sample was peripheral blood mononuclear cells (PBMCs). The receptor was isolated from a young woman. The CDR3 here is CASSRDRARGELFF. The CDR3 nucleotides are TGTGCCAGCAGCCGAGACAGGGCGAGAGGGGAGCTGTTTTTT.